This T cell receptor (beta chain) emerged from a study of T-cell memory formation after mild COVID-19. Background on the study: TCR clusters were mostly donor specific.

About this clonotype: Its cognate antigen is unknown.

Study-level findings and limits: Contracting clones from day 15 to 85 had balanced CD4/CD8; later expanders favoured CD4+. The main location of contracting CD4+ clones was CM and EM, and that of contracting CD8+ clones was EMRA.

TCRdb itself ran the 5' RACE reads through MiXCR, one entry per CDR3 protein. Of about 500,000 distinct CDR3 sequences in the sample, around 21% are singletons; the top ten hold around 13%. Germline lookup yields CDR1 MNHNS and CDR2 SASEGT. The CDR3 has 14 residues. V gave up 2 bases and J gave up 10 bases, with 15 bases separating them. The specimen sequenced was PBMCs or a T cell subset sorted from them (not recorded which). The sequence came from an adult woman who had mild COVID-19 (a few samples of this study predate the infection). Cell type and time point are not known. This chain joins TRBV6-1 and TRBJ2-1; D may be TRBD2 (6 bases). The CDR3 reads CASSESSTRWEQFF. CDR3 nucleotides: TGTGCCAGCAGTGAATCCTCGACTAGGTGGGAGCAGTTCTTC.